Here is one T cell receptor beta chain with its context. Other DNA sequences in this sample translate to the same CDR3. The source of the sample is a study of blood T cell repertoires in COVID-19. Study as a whole: Specimens from acute and convalescent COVID-19 originated in the United States, Italy and Spain. PBMCs, B-cell-depleted T cells, or T cells were the source of the cDNA or gDNA that made up the material.

The V end lost 10 bases, the J end lost 0 bases, and 7 bases lay between the germline ends. The CDR3 is 12 residues long. Germline V CDR1 and CDR2: MNHEY, SVGAGI. Per the authors' pipeline: Nucleated cell counts were estimated from reference gene primer amplification. The assay was immunoSEQ multiplex PCR, and TCRdb's table has in-frame clones only and misses some. V, J and clone size are taken as reported in that table, and D and trimming were inferred from the DNA itself. The data hold roughly 140,000 clones, with around 80% observed a single time. V and J are TRBV6-5 and TRBJ1-3; no firm D call. Material for sequencing was peripheral blood. The source of this sequence is a woman older than 75 in a cohort sampled during active or convalescent COVID-19. The CDR3 spells CATRGSGNTIYF. The CDR3 DNA is TGTGCCACCCGGGGCTCTGGAAACACCATATATTTT.